These 17 T cell receptor beta chains share one sample of origin, sequenced in a study of blood T cell repertoires in COVID-19. The repertoire was sequenced with immunoSEQ multiplex PCR; TCRdb's copy has only in-frame clones and lacks some. The sample lists some 200,000 clones, 80% occurring once. The sequencing sample was made of peripheral blood. These receptor sequences come from a human donor in a cohort sampled during active COVID-19.

The chain couples TRBV29-1 to TRBJ2-7, with TRBD2 matching over 7 bases. Trimming removed 2 bases from V and 0 bases from J; junction bases left unmatched: 4. The V gene's germline CDR1 is SQVTM and CDR2 ANQGSEA. The CDR3 length is 14 residues. The CDR3 loop is CSVEWGGSSYEQYF. The CDR3 region has the DNA TGCAGCGTTGAATGGGGGGGGAGCTCCTACGAGCAGTACTTC.

This chain links TRBV2 with TRBJ2-7, with a weak D call TRBD1 (6 bases). Germline V gene sequence: CDR1 SNHLY, CDR2 FYNNEI. Trimming cost V 7 bases and J 3 bases, with 13 bases left between them. The length of the CDR3 is 13 residues. CDR3 region: CASTQDRSYEQYF. As DNA, the CDR3 is TGTGCCAGCACCCAGGACAGAAGCTACGAGCAGTACTTC.

The chain carries TRBV11-2 and TRBJ2-4; 8 nucleotides align to TRBD2. J gave up 2 bases and V 1 base, and 13 bases lay outside the gene matches. The CDR3 length is 19 residues. Germline lookup yields CDR1 SGHAT and CDR2 FQNNGV. DNA for the CDR3: TGTGCCAGCAGCTTAGGTCCCAGCGGGAGAAGTCGGACCAAAAACATTCAGTACTTC. Its protein product is CASSLGPSGRSRTKNIQYF.

The chain joins TRBV6-5 to TRBJ2-5; D uncertain. V was clipped by 6 bases and J by 5 bases, with 13 bases between them. The CDR3 covers 13 residues. Per germline, CDR1 MNHEY and CDR2 SVGAGI. This CDR3 reads CASRQDKGETQYF. CDR3 in DNA: TGTGCCAGCAGGCAAGACAAAGGCGAGACCCAGTACTTC.

This clone was picked up one time. The CDR3 DNA is TGTGCCAGCAGTTTAGACGTCCGGGGAGCAGAGACCCAGTACTTC. Translated, it gives CASSLDVRGAETQYF. The chain employs TRBV27 and TRBJ2-5, with a possible D match to TRBD2 (5 bases). The CDR3 runs to 15 residues. CDR1 and CDR2 from the germline V gene are MNHEY and SMNVEV (reference sequence). The V end was cut by 2 bases, the J end by 4 bases, with 14 bases between.

The V and J genes are TRBV3-1 (or the pseudogene TRBV3-2) and TRBJ2-1; 7 nucleotides align to TRBD2. The CDR3 is made up of 16 amino acids. In germline, CDR1 is LGHDT, CDR2 YNNKEL (reference sequence). Losses at the gene ends were 0 bases for V and 9 bases for J; bases not matched to a gene: 11. The CDR3 region is CASSQEAGDGAAEQFF. In DNA, the CDR3 is TGTGCCAGCAGCCAAGAGGCGGGAGACGGGGCAGCTGAGCAGTTCTTC.

The CDR3 sequence is CASSRKQGVNTEAFF. For the CDR3, the DNA is TGCGCCAGCAGCCGCAAACAGGGGGTAAACACTGAAGCTTTCTTT. V is TRBV4-1 and J is TRBJ1-1, with 8 bases lining up with TRBD1. CDR3 length equals 15 residues. The V segment lost 4 bases and the J segment 2 bases; nucleotides outside the gene matches: 6. CDR1 is MGHRA and CDR2 is YSYEKL in the germline V gene.

This clone was detected only a few times. This chain connects TRBV28 to TRBJ2-7; a weak D match, TRBD2 (6 bases). Germline CDR1 MDHEN, CDR2 SYDVKM. V was shortened by 7 bases and J by 3 bases, with 16 bases between the two germline ends. This CDR3 is 14 amino acids long. CDR3 sequence (DNA): TGTGCCAGCATGCTGGGAGGCGGTATCTACGAGCAGTACTTC. This encodes CASMLGGGIYEQYF.

This clone was detected only a few times. The chain couples TRBV20-1 to TRBJ1-4; TRBD1 agrees at 8 bases. The length of the CDR3 is 15 residues. With V trimmed by 5 bases and J by 2 bases, 7 bases remained unmatched. Germline values: CDR1 DFQATT, CDR2 SNEGSKA (reference sequence). CDR3 protein: CSARDRGETNEKLFF. For the CDR3, the DNA is TGCAGTGCTCGTGACAGGGGTGAGACTAATGAAAAACTGTTTTTT.

A single count supports this clone. V is TRBV19 and J is TRBJ2-1; the match to TRBD2 covers 9 bases. This CDR3 region has 15 residues. Looked up from germline, CDR1 is LNHDA and CDR2 is SQIVND (reference sequence). J lost 6 bases, V lost 7 bases, and 10 bases had no gene match. The DNA of the CDR3 is TGTGCCAGTACCGTCACTAGCGGGCACGGCAATGAGCAGTTCTTC. Protein product: CASTVTSGHGNEQFF. The full variable domain, its missing parts supplied by reference TRBV19 and TRBJ2-1, is DGGITQSPKYLFRKEGQNVTLSCEQNLNHDAMYWYRQDPGQGLRLIYYSQIVNDFQKGDIAEGYSVSREKKESFPLTVTSAQKNPTAFYLCASTVTSGHGNEQFFGPGTRLTVL.

J is TRBJ1-2 and V is TRBV9; no clear D gene. Trimming removed 1 base at V and 2 bases at J, with 9 bases between. This CDR3 spans 14 amino acids. Germline lookup yields CDR1 SGDLS and CDR2 YYNGEE. The CDR3 here is CASSVMGANYGYTF. The CDR3 bases are TGTGCCAGCAGCGTAATGGGCGCAAACTATGGCTACACCTTC. Together with reference TRBV9 and TRBJ1-2, the CDR3 gives the full variable domain: DSGVTQTPKHLITATGQRVTLRCSPRSGDLSVYWYQQSLDQGLQFLIQYYNGEERAKGNILERFSAQQFPDLHSELNLSSLELGDSALYFCASSVMGANYGYTFGSGTRLTVV.

The rearrangement joins TRBV27 to TRBJ2-1; perhaps TRBD2 as D (6 bases). The germline gives CDR1 MNHEY, CDR2 SMNVEV (reference sequence). V lost 6 bases and J 4 bases, leaving 13 bases between the germline ends. The CDR3 sequence is 14 residues long. CDR3 in DNA: TGTGCCAGCAGCCCGGGACGGGAGTACAATGAGCAGTTCTTC. Its protein product is CASSPGREYNEQFF.

This chain joins TRBV6-2 or TRBV6-3 and TRBJ2-7; D perhaps matches TRBD1 (6 bases). The CDR3 covers 16 residues. Germline V CDR1 and CDR2: MNHEY, SVGEGT. Trimming shortened V by 4 bases and J by 3 bases, and 19 bases separated the two germline ends. The CDR3: CASSSFGTGKFYEQYF. CDR3 sequence (DNA): TGTGCCAGCAGTTCCTTCGGTACAGGGAAGTTCTACGAGCAGTACTTC.

This chain joins TRBV28 and TRBJ2-7; 8 bases align to TRBD1. V lost 5 bases and J lost 4; bases outside the gene matches: 10. CDR1 is MDHEN and CDR2 is SYDVKM in the germline V gene. The CDR3 consists of 15 residues. CDR3 protein: CASSTTGDPFYEQYF. The CDR3 DNA reads as TGTGCCAGCAGTACGACAGGGGATCCCTTTTACGAGCAGTACTTC.

This chain joins TRBV19 and TRBJ2-2; 11 nucleotides align to TRBD2. The CDR3 sequence is 21 residues long. From germline, CDR1 is LNHDA and CDR2 SQIVND (reference sequence). The V gene end was trimmed by 0 bases and the J gene end by 1 base; junction bases not matched to a gene: 13. The CDR3 DNA is TGTGCCAGTAGTATAGATTATTTAGCGGGAGGGCCTTCGTTGAACACCGGGGAGCTGTTTTTT. This codes for CASSIDYLAGGPSLNTGELFF.

This clone occurred a few times. The rearrangement joins TRBV29-1 to TRBJ1-5; D unresolved. The CDR3 is 12 residues long. Germline-derived CDR1 and CDR2 are SQVTM and ANQGSEA. V lost 7 bases and J 7 bases, leaving 14 bases between the germline ends. The CDR3 reads CSAQDFGQPQHF. DNA for the CDR3: TGCAGCGCCCAGGATTTCGGCCAGCCCCAGCATTTT.

The chain carries TRBV18 and TRBJ2-7, with 10 bases that match TRBD1. After removal of 4 bases from V and 7 bases from J, the junction contained 7 bases not matched to a gene. Looked up from germline, CDR1 is KGHSH and CDR2 is LQKENI. This CDR3 has 14 amino acids. CDR3 bases: TGTGCCAGCTCACTTAGAGACAGGGGGCATGAGCAGTACTTC. Translating it yields CASSLRDRGHEQYF.